The TCR beta chain described here comes from a study of vaccination effects on CD4 cells after COVID-19. Study-level results: New vaccine-induced clones made up most post-vaccine spike-reactive clones in convalescents. By a late point after vaccination, infection- and vaccine-induced clones had shrunk markedly through clonal contraction.

Prior to sequencing, the ViraFEST assay stimulated PBMC with viral peptide pools, which expanded the antigen-specific CD4+ T cells. It was after approximately 11 days of culture that CD4+ T cells were isolated. SARS-CoV-2 infected the person between March and December 2020, as confirmed by PCR. PBMC were cultured at about 1.9 million per well with around 10 IU/ml IL-2 and 10 ug/ml peptides. In the cultures, half the medium was exchanged for IL-2 medium on days 3 and 7. The CDR3 extends over 14 amino acids. Trimming removed 6 bases from V and 4 bases from J; junction bases left unmatched: 6. The germline V gene encodes CDR1 SNHLY and CDR2 FYNNEI. Clones were sequenced by immunoSEQ multiplex PCR, and TCRdb holds only the in-frame ones, with some missing. The data contain roughly 54,000 clones, more than 75% of them seen just once; the ten biggest clones take up 4.5% to 7%. About this clone itself: Its antigen is still unknown.

Sequencing was performed on CD4+ T cells from PBMCs cultured with HIV peptides, taken before COVID-19 vaccination. Noted subset: HIV-1 Nef peptide pool negative control/reference culture. This sequence originates from a human donor who had a prior SARS-CoV-2 infection. The chain carries TRBV2 and TRBJ1-2; 9 bases are a match to TRBD1. The CDR3 loop reads CASRGDRVTYGYTF. The CDR3 region has the DNA TGTGCCAGCAGGGGGGACAGGGTCACCTATGGCTACACCTTC.